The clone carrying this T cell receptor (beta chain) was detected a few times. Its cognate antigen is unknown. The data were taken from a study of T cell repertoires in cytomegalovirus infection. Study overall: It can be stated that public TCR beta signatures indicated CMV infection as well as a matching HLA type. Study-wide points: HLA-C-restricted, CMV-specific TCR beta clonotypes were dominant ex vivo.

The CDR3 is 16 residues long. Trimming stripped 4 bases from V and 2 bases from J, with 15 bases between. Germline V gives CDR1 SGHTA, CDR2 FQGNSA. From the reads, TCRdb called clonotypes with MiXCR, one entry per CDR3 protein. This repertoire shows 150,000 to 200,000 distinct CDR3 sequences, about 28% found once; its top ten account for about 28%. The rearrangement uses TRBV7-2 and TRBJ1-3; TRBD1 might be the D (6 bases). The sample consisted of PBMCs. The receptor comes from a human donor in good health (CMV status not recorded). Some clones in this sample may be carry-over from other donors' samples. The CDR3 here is CASSSLDRRTGNTIYF. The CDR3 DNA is TGTGCCAGCAGCTCCTTGGACAGACGGACTGGAAACACCATATATTTT.